The 16 T cell receptor beta chains below all came from one sample that was sequenced in a study of radiotherapy plus CTLA-4 blockade in lung cancer. Using immunoSEQ multiplex PCR, the repertoire was profiled, and TCRdb retains in-frame clones only, with some absent. The sample has about 51,000 clones; around 79% are singletons. The sequences come from peripheral blood, collected from a patient treated with radiotherapy plus ipilimumab. The receptors originated from a human donor with non-small cell lung cancer whose response to radiotherapy plus ipilimumab could not be evaluated.

This chain links TRBV6-1 with TRBJ2-7; 7 bases are shared with TRBD1. This CDR3 is 14 amino acids long. The J segment lost 2 bases and the V segment lost 0 bases, leaving 1 base of the junction unmatched. CDR1 and CDR2 from the germline V gene are MNHNS and SASEGT. The CDR3 DNA sequence: TGTGCCAGCAGTGAAGCGGGACAGACCTACGAGCAGTACTTC. Residues: CASSEAGQTYEQYF.

The chain is built from TRBV2 and TRBJ2-1; 16 nucleotides line up with TRBD2. Unmatched junction bases numbered 5, after V lost 4 bases and J lost 8 bases. Per the germline V gene, CDR1 is SNHLY and CDR2 is FYNNEI. The CDR3 is 16 residues long. The DNA of the CDR3 is TGTGCCAGCAGTGGACTGGGGACTAGCGGGAGGGATGAGCAGTTCTTC. Translating it yields CASSGLGTSGRDEQFF.

The rearrangement links TRBV5-1 to TRBJ1-1, with TRBD1 matching 8 bases. Germline-derived CDR1 and CDR2 are SGHRS and YFSETQ. V lost 1 base to trimming and J lost 5 bases; unmatched junction nucleotides: 4. The length of the CDR3 is 14 residues. CDR3 sequence: CASSLQGASTEAFF. CDR3 sequence (DNA): TGCGCCAGCAGCTTGCAGGGGGCGAGTACTGAAGCTTTCTTT. The variable domain in full, completed from reference TRBV5-1 and TRBJ1-1, reads KAGVTQTPRYLIKTRGQQVTLSCSPISGHRSVSWYQQTPGQGLQFLFEYFSETQRNKGNFPGRFSGRQFSNSRSEMNVSTLELGDSALYLCASSLQGASTEAFFGQGTRLTVV.

The rearrangement joins TRBV2 to TRBJ2-7; D is ambiguous. V was shortened by 5 bases and J by 4 bases, with 6 bases between the two germline ends. In germline, CDR1 is SNHLY, CDR2 FYNNEI. CDR3 length: 11 residues. Here the CDR3 DNA reads TGTGCCAGCAGTCCTAGGTACGAGCAGTACTTC. Translating gives CASSPRYEQYF. Looking up the rest from reference TRBV2 and TRBJ2-7 gives the full variable domain: EPEVTQTPSHQVTQMGQEVILRCVPISNHLYFYWYRQILGQKVEFLVSFYNNEISEKSEIFDDQFSVERPDGSNFTLKIRSTKLEDSAMYFCASSPRYEQYFGPGTRLTVT.

Only one count was recorded for this clone. The chain has TRBV28 and TRBJ2-1; perhaps TRBD2 as D (5 bases). The V gene's germline CDR1 is MDHEN and CDR2 SYDVKM. Trimming pared 3 bases from V and 4 bases from J, leaving 16 bases between. This CDR3 is 16 amino acids long. The CDR3 loop reads CASSFAGPSAYNEQFF. CDR3 in DNA: TGTGCCAGCAGTTTTGCGGGCCCATCGGCTTACAATGAGCAGTTCTTC.

The V and J genes are TRBV7-6 and TRBJ2-1, with TRBD2 as a possible D gene (5 bases). This CDR3 is 13 amino acids long. Per germline, CDR1 SGHVS and CDR2 FNYEAQ. Deletions cut 5 bases from V and 4 bases from J, with 9 bases between. The CDR3 is CASSGGSYNEQFF. Here the CDR3 DNA reads TGTGCCAGCAGCGGCGGGTCTTACAATGAGCAGTTCTTC.

This chain links TRBV29-1 with TRBJ2-3; TRBD1 aligns across 12 bases. CDR3 length: 16 amino acids. Looked up from germline, CDR1 is SQVTM and CDR2 is ANQGSEA. Losses at the gene ends were 6 bases for V and 10 bases for J; bases not matched to a gene: 17. The CDR3 here is CSVAREGTGGMGAQYF. Written as DNA, the CDR3 is TGCAGCGTCGCCCGGGAGGGGACAGGGGGCATGGGAGCGCAGTATTTT.

The chain carries TRBV5-6 and TRBJ2-6; possible D gene TRBD2, 6 bases. V was trimmed by 1 base and J by 0 bases, leaving 11 bases between them. The CDR3 is 17 amino acids. Germline CDR1 is SGHDT and CDR2 is YYEEEE. DNA for the CDR3: TGTGCCAGCAGCTTGTGGGGGGACCACTCTGGGGCCAACGTCCTGACTTTC. It translates to CASSLWGDHSGANVLTF.

This sequence joins TRBV27 and TRBJ1-1; no reliable D call. The length of the CDR3 is 16 residues. The V end was cut by 0 bases, the J end by 4 bases, with 15 bases between. Germline V gene lookup returns CDR1 MNHEY and CDR2 SMNVEV (reference sequence). The CDR3 spells CASSLSMQRATTEAFF. CDR3 sequence (DNA): TGTGCCAGCAGTTTATCGATGCAGCGAGCGACCACTGAAGCTTTCTTT.

This chain links TRBV5-1 with TRBJ1-2, with TRBD1 identical over 7 bases. Looked up from germline, CDR1 is SGHRS and CDR2 is YFSETQ. Trimming took 4 bases from V and 8 from J; bases not matched to a gene: 11. The CDR3 has 14 residues. CDR3 coding DNA: TGCGCCAGCAGCACCCGGACAGGCGACGGGGGCTACACCTTC. Its protein product is CASSTRTGDGGYTF.

The chain employs TRBV18 and TRBJ1-1, with TRBD1 as a possible D gene (6 bases). This CDR3 region has 16 residues. Germline CDR1 and CDR2: KGHSH and LQKENI. Trimming pared 2 bases from V and 1 base from J, leaving 14 bases between. As DNA, the CDR3 is TGTGCCAGCTCACCAACCCGTGGGGGCGCGAACACTGAAGCTTTCTTT. It specifies CASSPTRGGANTEAFF.

This clone is medium-sized in the sample. The gene calls are TRBV28 and TRBJ1-3; no clear D. The CDR3 length is 12 residues. In germline, CDR1 is MDHEN, CDR2 SYDVKM. V was trimmed by 2 bases and J by 9 bases, leaving 8 bases between them. CDR3 sequence reads: CASSLNPSTIYF. CDR3 nucleotides: TGTGCCAGCAGTTTAAACCCCAGCACCATATATTTT.

The chain links TRBV5-6 to TRBJ2-7, with a possible D match to TRBD2 (6 bases). The germline gives CDR1 SGHDT, CDR2 YYEEEE. V lost 3 bases and J lost 6, with 16 bases in between. This CDR3 spans 14 amino acids. The CDR3 region is CASSSRGTLVEQYF. CDR3 DNA sequence: TGTGCCAGCAGCTCGCGAGGGACTTTGGTCGAGCAGTACTTC.

The J gene is TRBJ2-2, the V gene TRBV6-5; D is undetermined. From germline, CDR1 is MNHEY and CDR2 SVGAGI. The CDR3 extends over 13 amino acids. V was cut by 2 bases and J by 5 bases, with 6 bases left in between. The CDR3 protein is CASSYTPTGELFF. CDR3 sequence (DNA): TGTGCCAGCAGTTACACACCTACCGGGGAGCTGTTTTTT.

The rearrangement joins TRBV7-2 to TRBJ2-2, with 9 bases lining up with TRBD2. Germline CDR1 and CDR2: SGHTA and FQGNSA. This CDR3 has 16 residues. The V gene end was trimmed by 4 bases and the J gene end by 6 bases; junction bases not matched to a gene: 9. CDR3 residues: CASSSTRSGRSGELFF. CDR3 nucleotides: TGTGCCAGCAGCTCAACCCGTAGCGGGAGATCCGGGGAGCTGTTTTTT.

The rearrangement uses TRBV5-6 and TRBJ1-5; tentative D call: TRBD1 (6 bases). Trimming took off 4 bases at V and 3 bases at J, with 20 bases between the two ends. Germline CDR1 and CDR2: SGHDT and YYEEEE. This CDR3 region has 17 residues. The CDR3: CASSLLGRGNSNQPQHF. CDR3 bases: TGTGCCAGCAGCCTGCTCGGCAGGGGAAACTCCAATCAGCCCCAGCATTTT.